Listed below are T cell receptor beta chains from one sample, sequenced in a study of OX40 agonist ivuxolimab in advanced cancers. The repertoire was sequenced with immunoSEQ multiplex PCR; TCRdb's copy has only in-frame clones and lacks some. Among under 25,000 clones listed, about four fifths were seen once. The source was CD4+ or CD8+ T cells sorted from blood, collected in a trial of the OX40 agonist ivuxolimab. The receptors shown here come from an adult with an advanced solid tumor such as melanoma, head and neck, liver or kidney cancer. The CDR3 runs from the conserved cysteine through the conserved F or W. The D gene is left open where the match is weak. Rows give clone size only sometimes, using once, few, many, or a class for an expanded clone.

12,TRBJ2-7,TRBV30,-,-,CAWRGATVEQYF,TGTGCCTGGAGGGGAGCCACCGTCGAGCAGTACTTC
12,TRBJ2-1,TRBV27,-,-,CASSSLPDEQFF,TGTGCCAGCAGTTCTTTACCGGATGAGCAGTTCTTC
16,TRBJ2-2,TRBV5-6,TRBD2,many,CASTLGLAGNTGELFF,TGTGCCAGCACCTTGGGACTAGCGGGGAACACCGGGGAGCTGTTTTTT
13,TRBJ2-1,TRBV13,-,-,CASSFGRPSEQFF,TGTGCCAGCAGCTTCGGGCGACCGAGTGAGCAGTTCTTC
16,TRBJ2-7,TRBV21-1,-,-,CASSKEKDGTWYEQYF,TGTGCCAGCAGCAAAGAGAAGGACGGGACTTGGTACGAGCAGTACTTC
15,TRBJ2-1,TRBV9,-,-,CASSVERVSYNEQFF,TGTGCCAGCAGCGTAGAGAGGGTGTCCTACAATGAGCAGTTCTTC
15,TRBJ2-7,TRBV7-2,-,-,CASSPRVSRAYEQYF,TGTGCCAGCAGCCCCCGGGTCTCAAGGGCCTACGAGCAGTACTTC
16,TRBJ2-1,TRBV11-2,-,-,CASSLGPGGPVNEQFF,TGTGCCAGCAGCTTAGGACCCGGGGGCCCAGTAAATGAGCAGTTCTTC
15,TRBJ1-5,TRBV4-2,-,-,CASSQLGGGNQPQHF,TGTGCCAGCAGCCAACTGGGGGGCGGCAATCAGCCCCAGCATTTT
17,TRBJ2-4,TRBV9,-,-,CASSVLTGLRAKNIQYF,TGTGCCAGCAGCGTCCTGACAGGCCTAAGGGCCAAAAACATTCAGTACTTC
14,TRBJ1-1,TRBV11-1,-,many,CASSPPSDNTEAFF,TGTGCCAGCAGCCCTCCATCCGACAACACTGAAGCTTTCTTT
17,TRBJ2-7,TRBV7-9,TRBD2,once,CASSSPGGKYGLYEQYF,TGTGCCAGCAGCTCACCGGGAGGGAAGTATGGTTTGTACGAGCAGTACTTC
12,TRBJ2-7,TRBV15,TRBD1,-,CATQGSSYEQYF,TGTGCCACACAGGGGAGCTCCTACGAGCAGTACTTC
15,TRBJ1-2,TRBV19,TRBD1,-,CASSIAPGQKDGYTF,TGTGCCAGTAGTATTGCCCCGGGACAGAAGGATGGCTACACCTTC
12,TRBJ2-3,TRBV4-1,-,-,CASSQGPDTQYF,TGCGCCAGCAGCCAAGGGCCAGATACGCAGTATTTT
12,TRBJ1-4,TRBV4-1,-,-,CASSRERGKLFF,TGCGCCAGCAGCCGCGAACGGGGAAAACTGTTTTTT
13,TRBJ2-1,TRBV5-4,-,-,CASSLAQDDEQFF,TGTGCCAGCAGCTTGGCACAGGACGATGAGCAGTTCTTC
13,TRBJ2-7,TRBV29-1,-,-,CSVEDQGGYEQYF,TGCAGCGTTGAAGATCAAGGGGGCTACGAGCAGTACTTC
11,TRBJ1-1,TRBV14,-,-,CASSQGQSAFF,TGTGCCAGCAGCCAAGGTCAGTCGGCTTTCTTT
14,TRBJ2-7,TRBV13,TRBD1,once,CASSTRQGMDEQYF,TGTGCCAGCAGCACCCGACAGGGGATGGACGAGCAGTACTTC
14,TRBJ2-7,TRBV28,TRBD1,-,CASSSGTGTYEQYF,TGTGCCAGCAGCTCCGGGACAGGGACCTACGAGCAGTACTTC
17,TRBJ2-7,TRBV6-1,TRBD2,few,CASSETSGGTYFYEQYF,TGTGCCAGCAGTGAAACTAGCGGGGGGACCTACTTCTACGAGCAGTACTTC
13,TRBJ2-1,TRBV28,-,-,CASSFFGQGEQFF,-
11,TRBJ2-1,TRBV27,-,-,CASRRQREQFF,TGTGCCAGCAGGCGGCAGCGGGAGCAGTTCTTC
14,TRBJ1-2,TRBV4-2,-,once,CASSQARGAEGYTF,TGTGCCAGCAGCCAAGCACGGGGGGCGGAAGGCTACACCTTC
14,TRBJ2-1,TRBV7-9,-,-,CASSFGATVNEQFF,TGTGCCAGCAGCTTCGGAGCGACGGTGAATGAGCAGTTCTTC
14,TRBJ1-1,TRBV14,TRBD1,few,CASSRRDRATEAFF,TGTGCCAGCAGTCGCCGGGACAGGGCCACTGAAGCTTTCTTT
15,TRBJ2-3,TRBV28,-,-,CASSISRTGTDTQYF,TGTGCCAGCAGTATCTCGAGGACAGGCACAGATACGCAGTATTTT
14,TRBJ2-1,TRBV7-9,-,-,CASSLVGLHNEQFF,TGTGCCAGCAGCTTGGTAGGGTTGCACAATGAGCAGTTCTTC
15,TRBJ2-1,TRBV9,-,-,CASSPQTRIYNEQFF,TGTGCCAGCAGCCCCCAGACACGGATATACAATGAGCAGTTCTTC
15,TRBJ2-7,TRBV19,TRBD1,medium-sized,CASSPPYRGRHEQYF,TGTGCCAGTAGTCCACCCTACAGGGGGCGCCACGAGCAGTACTTC
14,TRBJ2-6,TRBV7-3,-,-,CASSSSGGANVLTF,TGTGCCAGCTCCTCAAGCGGTGGGGCCAACGTCCTGACTTTC
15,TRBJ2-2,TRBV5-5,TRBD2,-,CASSLRREGAGELFF,TGTGCCAGCAGCTTGAGACGGGAGGGTGCCGGGGAGCTGTTTTTT
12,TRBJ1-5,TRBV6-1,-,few,CASKEGNQPQHF,TGTGCCAGCAAGGAGGGCAATCAGCCCCAGCATTTT
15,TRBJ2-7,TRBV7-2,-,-,CASSLAEGILNKQYF,TGTGCCAGCAGCTTAGCAGAAGGGATTCTTAACAAGCAGTACTTC
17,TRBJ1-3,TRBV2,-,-,CASRGSLSGYSGNTIYF,TGTGCCAGCAGGGGGTCCCTATCAGGGTACTCTGGAAACACCATATATTTT
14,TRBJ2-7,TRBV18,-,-,CASSPRQGRSEQYF,TGTGCCAGCTCACCAAGGCAGGGTAGATCCGAGCAGTACTTC
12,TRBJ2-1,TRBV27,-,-,CASSLWGGEQFF,TGTGCCAGCAGTTTATGGGGCGGTGAGCAGTTCTTC
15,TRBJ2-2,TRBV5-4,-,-,CASSSPGAVTGELFF,TGTGCCAGCAGCTCTCCAGGGGCGGTCACCGGGGAGCTGTTTTTT
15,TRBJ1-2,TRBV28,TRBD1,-,CASSPHTGADYGYTF,TGTGCCAGCAGCCCTCATACAGGGGCGGATTATGGCTACACCTTC
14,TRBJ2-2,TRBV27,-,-,CASNRGSNTGELFF,TGTGCCAGCAATCGGGGGTCGAACACCGGGGAGCTGTTTTTT
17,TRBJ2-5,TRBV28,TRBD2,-,CASSLVGVAGGRETQYF,TGTGCCAGCAGTTTAGTTGGGGTAGCGGGGGGGCGAGAGACCCAGTACTTC
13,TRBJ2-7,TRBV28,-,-,CASTRGPPYEQYF,TGTGCCAGCACCCGTGGGCCCCCCTACGAGCAGTACTTC
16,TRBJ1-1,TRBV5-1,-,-,CASSPLDGGANTEAFF,TGCGCCAGCAGCCCCTTGGACGGTGGGGCGAACACTGAAGCTTTCTTT
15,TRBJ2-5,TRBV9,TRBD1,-,CASTGTGGYQETQYF,TGTGCCAGCACCGGGACAGGGGGGTACCAAGAGACCCAGTACTTC
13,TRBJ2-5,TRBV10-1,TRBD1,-,CASSESTGLAQYF,TGCGCCAGCAGTGAGTCGACAGGGTTGGCCCAGTACTTC
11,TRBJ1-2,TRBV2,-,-,CASSHTTGGTF,TGTGCCAGCAGTCATACGACAGGTGGGACCTTC
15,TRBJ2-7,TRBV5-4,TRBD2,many,CASSSEREDLYEQYF,TGTGCCAGCAGCTCGGAGCGGGAGGATCTCTACGAGCAGTACTTC